Below are 9 T cell receptor beta chains sequenced from a single sample in a study of T cells in localized non-small cell lung cancer. Clones were read by immunoSEQ multiplex PCR, and TCRdb kept only the in-frame ones, dropping some. The repertoire holds about 45,000 clones, with around 86% as singletons. Sequenced here: peripheral blood mononuclear cells, sampled before any cancer treatment. The receptor source for this set is a man aged 40 to 75 with stage III lung adenocarcinoma.

The chain is built from TRBV6-6 and TRBJ2-3, with 11 bases fitting TRBD2. Germline CDR1 is MNHNY and CDR2 is SVGAGI (reference sequence). V lost 6 bases, J lost 5 bases, and 4 bases stayed unmatched. The CDR3 consists of 14 residues. The CDR3 here is CASSYGTSGDTQYF. The CDR3 nucleotides are TGTGCCAGCAGCTACGGGACTAGCGGAGATACGCAGTATTTT.

This sequence joins TRBV7-8 and TRBJ2-3; D call uncertain. With 1 base removed from V and 1 base from J, the gap between germline ends came to 12 bases. CDR3 length equals 16 residues. The germline V gene has CDR1 SGHVS and CDR2 FQNEAQ. In DNA form, the CDR3 reads TGTGCCAGCAGCTTAGAAGTGCCCTTTGGCACAGATACGCAGTATTTT. This encodes CASSLEVPFGTDTQYF.

V usage is TRBV6-5 and J usage is TRBJ1-3, with 7 bases fitting TRBD1. This CDR3 is built from 15 residues. Trimming cost V 0 bases and J 4 bases; bases outside gene matches: 3. Germline V gene sequence: CDR1 MNHEY, CDR2 SVGAGI. CDR3 sequence reads: CASSYSPGQGNTIYF. CDR3 DNA: TGTGCCAGCAGTTACTCGCCGGGACAGGGAAACACCATATATTTT.

This chain joins TRBV6-5 and TRBJ1-1, with D possibly TRBD1 on 6 matching bases. The V gene lost 2 bases and the J gene lost 4 bases, with 11 bases spanning the gap. From germline, CDR1 is MNHEY and CDR2 SVGAGI. This CDR3 comprises 14 residues. The CDR3 is CASSYKQGGTEAFF. The CDR3 bases are TGTGCCAGCAGTTACAAACAGGGAGGCACTGAAGCTTTCTTT.

The V and J genes are TRBV9 and TRBJ2-7; D possibly corresponds to TRBD1 (6 bases). Germline-derived CDR1 and CDR2 are SGDLS and YYNGEE. This CDR3 spans 14 amino acids. Trimming stripped 3 bases from V and 11 bases from J, with 21 bases between. CDR3 sequence (DNA): TGTGCCAGCAGCGGACACAGGGATGCTACGGGAAAGTACTTC. Its protein is CASSGHRDATGKYF.

This clone was seen only once. The rearrangement uses TRBV6-6 and TRBJ2-7; D call uncertain. Germline assignment: CDR1 MNHNY and CDR2 SVGAGI (reference sequence). The CDR3 runs 13 residues. Trimming pared 2 bases from V and 3 bases from J, leaving 8 bases between. The DNA for the CDR3 is TGTGCCAGCAGTTACAGCGCCGACTACGAGCAGTACTTC. Amino acid sequence: CASSYSADYEQYF.

The chain employs TRBV7-3 and TRBJ1-6, with D possibly being TRBD1 (6 bases). The CDR3 sequence is 16 residues long. From germline, CDR1 is SGHTA and CDR2 FQGTGA. Between the trimmed V and J ends, which lost 5 bases and 7 bases, there was a span of 18 bases. DNA of the CDR3: TGTGCCAGCAGCCTTAGCCCCAGGGGCGGAAATTCACCCCTCCACTTT. Encoded protein: CASSLSPRGGNSPLHF.

This clone was recorded once. V and J are TRBV9 and TRBJ2-4; TRBD2 matches 8 bases. J lost 7 bases, V lost 4 bases, and 7 bases had no gene match. Germline values: CDR1 SGDLS, CDR2 YYNGEE. The CDR3 extends over 14 amino acids. The CDR3 protein is CASSPDGGANIQYF. DNA of the CDR3: TGTGCCAGCAGCCCAGACGGGGGGGCCAACATTCAGTACTTC. Drawing the rest from reference TRBV9 and TRBJ2-4, the complete variable domain is DSGVTQTPKHLITATGQRVTLRCSPRSGDLSVYWYQQSLDQGLQFLIQYYNGEERAKGNILERFSAQQFPDLHSELNLSSLELGDSALYFCASSPDGGANIQYFGAGTRLSVL.

The chain joins TRBV4-1 to TRBJ1-2, with 9 bases aligning to TRBD1. In germline, CDR1 is MGHRA, CDR2 YSYEKL. The ends lost 3 bases at V and 4 bases at J; junction bases unmatched: 9. The CDR3 sequence is 16 residues long. CDR3: CASSHPGGQGSYGYTF. CDR3 nucleotide sequence: TGCGCCAGCAGCCACCCAGGAGGACAGGGGTCCTATGGCTACACCTTC.